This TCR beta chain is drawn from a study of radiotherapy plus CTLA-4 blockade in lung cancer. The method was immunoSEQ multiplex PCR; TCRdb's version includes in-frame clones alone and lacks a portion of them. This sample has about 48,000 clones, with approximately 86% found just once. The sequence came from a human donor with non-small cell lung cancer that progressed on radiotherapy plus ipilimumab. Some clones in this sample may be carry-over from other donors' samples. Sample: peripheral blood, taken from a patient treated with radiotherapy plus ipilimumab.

CDR3 amino acids: CASSLGGSSGNEQFF. In nucleotides, the CDR3 is TGTGCCAGCAGCTTGGGGGGTTCTAGCGGCAATGAGCAGTTCTTC. The chain combines TRBV5-4 with TRBJ2-1; 7 bases agree with TRBD2. The CDR3 consists of 15 residues. Germline loops: CDR1 SGHNT, CDR2 YYREEE (reference sequence). V was pared by 0 bases and J by 6 bases, with 6 bases of the junction left unmatched. Full variable domain (remainder filled in from reference TRBV5-4 and TRBJ2-1): ETGVTQSPTHLIKTRGQQVTLRCSSQSGHNTVSWYQQALGQGPQFIFQYYREEENGRGNFPPRFSGLQFPNYSSELNVNALELDDSALYLCASSLGGSSGNEQFFGPGTRLTVL.